This TCR beta chain originates from a study of blood T cell repertoires in COVID-19. Study overall: There were acute and convalescent COVID-19 samples, and they came from the United States, Italy and Spain. T cells, B-cell-depleted T cells, or PBMCs provided the cDNA or gDNA that served as material.

This clone has only one observation. Here immunoSEQ multiplex PCR was the method, and the copy in TCRdb shows in-frame clones only, minus some. The sample consists of about 210,000 clones, about four fifths of them appearing once. The germline V gene encodes CDR1 MNHEY and CDR2 SVGAGI. The V end was cut by 5 bases, the J end by 9 bases, with 17 bases between. There are 15 residues in the CDR3. The source is a woman aged 45-60 years with acute COVID-19. The sequenced material came from PBMCs or T cells enriched from blood (not recorded which). This chain uses TRBV6-5 with TRBJ1-6; D is unclear. The CDR3 reads CASSPLESGGSPLHF. Written as DNA, the CDR3 is TGTGCCAGCAGTCCCCTGGAATCTGGCGGTTCACCCCTCCACTTT.